This passage covers 15 T cell receptor beta chains from one sample sequenced in a study of blood T cell repertoires in COVID-19. The repertoire was sequenced with immunoSEQ multiplex PCR; TCRdb's copy has only in-frame clones and lacks some. The sample gives 130,000 or so clones, around 85% of which show up once; roughly a sixth is in the top ten. Sequenced sample: peripheral blood. Receptors were obtained from a woman of 80 years or more with acute or convalescent COVID-19.

This chain links TRBV11-2 with TRBJ2-7, with D perhaps TRBD1 (5 bases). Trimming removed 5 bases at V and 3 bases at J, with 17 bases between. Germline V gene data show CDR1 as SGHAT and CDR2 as FQNNGV. The CDR3 sequence is 15 residues long. CDR3 amino acids: CASSPLGRTIYEQYF. The CDR3 nucleotides read TGTGCCAGCAGCCCCCTGGGTCGGACAATCTACGAGCAGTACTTC.

The V call is TRBV4-3, the J call TRBJ2-3; 11 bases are shared with TRBD2. Germline lookup yields CDR1 LGHNA and CDR2 YSLEER. The length of the CDR3 is 16 residues. V lost 4 bases and J lost 4; bases outside the gene matches: 7. This CDR3 reads CASSRSGRAEADTQYF. CDR3 DNA: TGCGCCAGCAGCCGTAGCGGGAGGGCCGAGGCAGATACGCAGTATTTT.

In its sample, this clone was seen once. This chain connects TRBV19 to TRBJ1-2; possible D gene TRBD1, 5 bases. V gave up 4 bases and J gave up 2 bases, with 20 bases separating them. This CDR3 region has 17 residues. CDR1 is LNHDA and CDR2 is SQIVND in the germline V gene (reference sequence). The CDR3 region is CASSTLQVGGTNYGYTF. The CDR3 nucleotides read TGTGCCAGTAGTACCCTCCAGGTCGGGGGGACCAACTATGGCTACACCTTC.

This chain joins TRBV5-1 and TRBJ2-5, with 12 bases that match TRBD2. The CDR3 runs to 19 residues. Germline V gives CDR1 SGHRS, CDR2 YFSETQ. Trimming took 0 bases from V and 2 from J; bases not matched to a gene: 11. CDR3 sequence reads: CASSLVGLGLAGLQETQYF. CDR3 coding DNA: TGCGCCAGCAGCTTGGTGGGTCTTGGACTAGCGGGGCTTCAAGAGACCCAGTACTTC.

This chain joins TRBV3-1 (or the pseudogene TRBV3-2) and TRBJ2-3; a possible D gene is TRBD2 (5 bases). With 4 bases removed from V and 1 base from J, the gap between germline ends came to 12 bases. CDR1 and CDR2 (germline): LGHDT, YNNKEL (reference sequence). The CDR3 is made up of 15 amino acids. CDR3 bases: TGTGCCAGCAGCCGGAGGCTAGCCGGCACAGATACGCAGTATTTT. It translates to CASSRRLAGTDTQYF.

This sequence joins TRBV6-5 and TRBJ2-2, with D possibly TRBD2 on 6 matching bases. Trimming removed 7 bases from V and 5 bases from J, with 11 bases in between. Germline V CDR1 and CDR2: MNHEY, SVGAGI. There are 13 residues in the CDR3. CDR3 loop: CASTPRGTGELFF. For the CDR3, the DNA is TGTGCCAGCACTCCTCGGGGGACCGGGGAGCTGTTTTTT.

The J gene is TRBJ1-6, the V gene TRBV19; 8 bases match TRBD1. Germline values: CDR1 LNHDA, CDR2 SQIVND (reference sequence). The CDR3 sequence is 16 residues long. The junction had 7 bases not matched to a gene; V was cut back by 2 bases and J by 7 bases. The CDR3 DNA is TGTGCCAGTAGTATACCAGGGGGCGCCGGGAATTCACCCCTCCACTTT. Translation: CASSIPGGAGNSPLHF.

This clone was seen just once. The chain is built from TRBV7-2 and TRBJ1-1; TRBD1 agrees at 10 bases. The CDR3 has 14 amino acids. Germline V gives CDR1 SGHTA, CDR2 FQGNSA. V lost 7 bases to trimming and J lost 6 bases; unmatched junction nucleotides: 8. CDR3 in amino acids: CASTRDRGLPEAFF. CDR3 DNA: TGTGCCAGCACCCGGGACAGGGGACTTCCTGAAGCTTTCTTT.

This clone was seen a few times. The chain combines TRBV11-2 with TRBJ2-7; 10 positions match TRBD1. Germline V gene lookup returns CDR1 SGHAT and CDR2 FQNNGV. The length of the CDR3 is 13 residues. J was trimmed by 5 bases and V by 6 bases; bases with no gene match: 4. The CDR3 coding sequence is TGTGCCAGCAGTAGGGACAGGGGCAACGAGCAGTACTTC. Its translation is CASSRDRGNEQYF.

The chain employs TRBV18 and TRBJ2-2; D remains ambiguous. Looked up from germline, CDR1 is KGHSH and CDR2 is LQKENI. Trimming removed 3 bases from V and 4 bases from J, with 9 bases in between. The CDR3 covers 14 residues. CDR3 region: CASSPRSSTGELFF. DNA for the CDR3: TGTGCCAGCTCACCGCGGAGCTCCACCGGGGAGCTGTTTTTT.

This clone was detected only once. The CDR3 coding sequence is TGTGCCAGCAGCTTAGTCAGGGTGGGCACCGGGGAGCTGTTTTTT. This translates into CASSLVRVGTGELFF. The chain recombines TRBV7-9 with TRBJ2-2; maybe TRBD1 (5 bases). Trimming cost V 1 base and J 4 bases, with 10 bases left between them. The CDR3 length is 15 residues. Germline lookup yields CDR1 SEHNR and CDR2 FQNEAQ (reference sequence).

The chain recombines TRBV16 with TRBJ2-3, with D possibly matching TRBD2 (5 bases). Germline loops: CDR1 KGHSY, CDR2 FQNENV. The V and J ends lost 0 bases and 4 bases respectively, with 8 bases between them. This CDR3 has 14 amino acids. CDR3 in amino acids: CASSQSNGADTQYF. In DNA form, the CDR3 reads TGTGCCAGCAGCCAATCCAACGGGGCAGATACGCAGTATTTT.

The genes are TRBV7-2 and TRBJ1-1; D remains ambiguous. The CDR3 extends over 15 amino acids. CDR1 is SGHTA and CDR2 is FQGNSA in the germline V gene. V lost 1 base, J lost 0 bases, and 9 bases lay in between. Here the CDR3 reads CASSLEARMNTEAFF. For the CDR3, the DNA is TGTGCCAGCAGCTTAGAAGCCAGGATGAACACTGAAGCTTTCTTT. Full variable domain (outside the CDR3, taken from reference TRBV7-2 and TRBJ1-1): GAGVSQSPSNKVTEKGKDVELRCDPISGHTALYWYRQSLGQGLEFLIYFQGNSAPDKSGLPSDRFSAERTGGSVSTLTIQRTQQEDSAVYLCASSLEARMNTEAFFGQGTRLTVV.

This chain links TRBV6-2 or TRBV6-3 with TRBJ2-1; 11 bases match TRBD2. The length of the CDR3 is 15 residues. Germline V lookup: CDR1 MNHEY, CDR2 SVGEGT. Unmatched junction bases numbered 8, after V lost 4 bases and J lost 9 bases. In DNA form, the CDR3 reads TGTGCCAGCAGTTTCTTTAGCGGGGGGGCGATTGAGCAGTTCTTC. Protein product: CASSFFSGGAIEQFF.

This chain joins TRBV25-1 and TRBJ2-3; unclear D gene. CDR1 and CDR2 from the germline V gene are MGHDK and SYGVNS. The germline V and J ends were trimmed by 2 bases and 2 bases, with 11 bases remaining between them. This CDR3 is 15 amino acids long. The chain's CDR3 is CASSELGGSTDTQYF. CDR3 in DNA: TGTGCCAGCAGTGAACTCGGCGGATCCACAGATACGCAGTATTTT.